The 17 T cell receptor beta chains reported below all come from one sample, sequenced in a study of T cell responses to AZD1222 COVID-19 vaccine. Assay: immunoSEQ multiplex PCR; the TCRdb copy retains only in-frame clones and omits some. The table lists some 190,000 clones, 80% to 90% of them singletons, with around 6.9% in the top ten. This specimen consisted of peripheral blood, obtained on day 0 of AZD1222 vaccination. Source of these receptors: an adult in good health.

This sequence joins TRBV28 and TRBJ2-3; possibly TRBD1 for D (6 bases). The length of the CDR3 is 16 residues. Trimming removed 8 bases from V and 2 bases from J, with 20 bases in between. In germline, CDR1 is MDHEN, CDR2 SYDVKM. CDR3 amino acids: CASSTNREGDTDTQYF. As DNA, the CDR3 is TGTGCCAGCTCCACTAACAGGGAAGGGGACACAGATACGCAGTATTTT. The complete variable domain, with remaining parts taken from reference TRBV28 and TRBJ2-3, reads DVKVTQSSRYLVKRTGEKVFLECVQDMDHENMFWYRQDPGLGLRLIYFSYDVKMKEKGDIPEGYSVSREKKERFSLILESASTNQTSMYLCASSTNREGDTDTQYFGPGTRLTVL.

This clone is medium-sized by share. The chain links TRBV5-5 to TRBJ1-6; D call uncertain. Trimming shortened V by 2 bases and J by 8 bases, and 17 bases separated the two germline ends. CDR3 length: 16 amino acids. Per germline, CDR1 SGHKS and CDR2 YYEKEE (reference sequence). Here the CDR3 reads CASSFETASLYSPLHF. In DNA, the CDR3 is TGTGCCAGCAGCTTTGAAACAGCTAGTTTATATTCACCCCTCCACTTT.

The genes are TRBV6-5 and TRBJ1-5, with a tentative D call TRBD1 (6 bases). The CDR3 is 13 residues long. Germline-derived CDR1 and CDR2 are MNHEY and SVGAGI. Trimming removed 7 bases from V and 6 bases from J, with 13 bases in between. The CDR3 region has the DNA TGTGCCAGCACTCGGGGGCTTGGTCAGCCCCAGCATTTT. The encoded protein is CASTRGLGQPQHF.

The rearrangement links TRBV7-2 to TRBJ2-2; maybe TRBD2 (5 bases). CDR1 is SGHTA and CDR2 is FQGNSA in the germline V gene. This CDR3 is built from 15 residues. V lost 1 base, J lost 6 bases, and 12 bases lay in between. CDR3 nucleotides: TGTGCCAGCAGCTTAGAGGATCTAGCATCCGGGGAGCTGTTTTTT. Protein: CASSLEDLASGELFF.

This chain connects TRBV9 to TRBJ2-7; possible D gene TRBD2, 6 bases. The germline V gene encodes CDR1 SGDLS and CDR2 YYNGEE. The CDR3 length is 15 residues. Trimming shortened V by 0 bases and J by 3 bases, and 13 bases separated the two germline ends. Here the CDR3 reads CASSVGIAASYEQYF. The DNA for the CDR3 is TGTGCCAGCAGCGTAGGGATAGCGGCGAGCTACGAGCAGTACTTC. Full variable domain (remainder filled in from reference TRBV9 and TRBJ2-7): DSGVTQTPKHLITATGQRVTLRCSPRSGDLSVYWYQQSLDQGLQFLIQYYNGEERAKGNILERFSAQQFPDLHSELNLSSLELGDSALYFCASSVGIAASYEQYFGPGTRLTVT.

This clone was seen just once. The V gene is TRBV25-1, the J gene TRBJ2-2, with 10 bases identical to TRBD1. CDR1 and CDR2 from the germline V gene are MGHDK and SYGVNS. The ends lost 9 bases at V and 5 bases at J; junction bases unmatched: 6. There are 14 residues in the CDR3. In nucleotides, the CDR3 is TGTGCCAGTTTGGGACAGGGGAATACCGGGGAGCTGTTTTTT. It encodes CASLGQGNTGELFF.

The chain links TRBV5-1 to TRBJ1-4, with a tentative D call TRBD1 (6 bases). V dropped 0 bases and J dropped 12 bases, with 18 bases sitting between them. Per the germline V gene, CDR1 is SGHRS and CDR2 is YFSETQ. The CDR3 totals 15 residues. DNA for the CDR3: TGCGCCAGCAGCTTGGCCCTGCAGGGGAATGCCGAACTGTTTTTT. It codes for CASSLALQGNAELFF.

CDR3 bases: TGTGCCAGCAGCCAGGACAGGGACTACGAGCAGTACTTC. Protein sequence: CASSQDRDYEQYF. V is TRBV5-8 and J is TRBJ2-7; 8 nucleotides agree with TRBD1. CDR1 is SGHTS and CDR2 is YDEGEE in the germline V gene. J was trimmed by 3 bases and V by 4 bases; bases with no gene match: 3. The CDR3 is 13 residues long.

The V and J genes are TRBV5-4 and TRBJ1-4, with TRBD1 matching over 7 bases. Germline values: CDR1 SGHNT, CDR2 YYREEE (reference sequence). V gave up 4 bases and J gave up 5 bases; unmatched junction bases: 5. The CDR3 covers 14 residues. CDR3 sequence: CASSGGQQNEKLFF. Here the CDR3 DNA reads TGTGCCAGCAGCGGGGGACAGCAGAATGAAAAACTGTTTTTT.

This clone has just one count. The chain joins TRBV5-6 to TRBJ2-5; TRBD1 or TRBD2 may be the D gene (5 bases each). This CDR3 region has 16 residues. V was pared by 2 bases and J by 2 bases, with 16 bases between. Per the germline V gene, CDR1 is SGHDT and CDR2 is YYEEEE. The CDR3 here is CASSLWDRQPQETQYF. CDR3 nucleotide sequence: TGTGCCAGCAGCTTATGGGACCGACAACCGCAAGAGACCCAGTACTTC.

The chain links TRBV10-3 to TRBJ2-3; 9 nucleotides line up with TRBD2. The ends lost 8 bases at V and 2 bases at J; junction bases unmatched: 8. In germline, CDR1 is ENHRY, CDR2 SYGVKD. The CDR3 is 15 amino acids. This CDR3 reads CAIGGGGPITDTQYF. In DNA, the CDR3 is TGTGCCATCGGCGGGGGGGGGCCCATCACAGATACGCAGTATTTT.

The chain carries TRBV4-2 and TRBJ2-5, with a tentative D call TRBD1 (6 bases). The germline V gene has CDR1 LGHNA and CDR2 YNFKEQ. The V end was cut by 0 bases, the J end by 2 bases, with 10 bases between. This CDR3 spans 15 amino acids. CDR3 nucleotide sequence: TGTGCCAGCAGCCAAGATTTGGACAGACAAGAGACCCAGTACTTC. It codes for CASSQDLDRQETQYF.

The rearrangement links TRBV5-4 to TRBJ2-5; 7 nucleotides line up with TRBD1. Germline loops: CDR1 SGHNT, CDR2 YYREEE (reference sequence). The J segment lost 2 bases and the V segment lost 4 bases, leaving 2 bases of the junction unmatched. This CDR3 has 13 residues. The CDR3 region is CASSPGGQETQYF. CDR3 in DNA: TGTGCCAGCAGCCCAGGGGGTCAAGAGACCCAGTACTTC.

The CDR3 here is CASRRTGASTTDTQYF. CDR3 nucleotide sequence: TGCGCCAGCAGAAGGACAGGGGCTTCCACCACAGATACGCAGTATTTT. The J gene is TRBJ2-3, the V gene TRBV5-1; 9 bases align to TRBD1. V lost 5 bases, J lost 2 bases, and 9 bases stayed unmatched. Germline V CDR1 and CDR2: SGHRS, YFSETQ. This CDR3 contains 16 residues.

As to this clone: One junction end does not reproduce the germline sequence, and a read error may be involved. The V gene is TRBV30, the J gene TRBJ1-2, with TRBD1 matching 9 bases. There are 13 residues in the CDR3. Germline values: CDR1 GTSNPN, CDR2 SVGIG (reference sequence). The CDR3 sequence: CAWRVTGGAGYIF. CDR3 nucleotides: TGTGCCTGGAGGGTCACAGGGGGCGCCGGCTACATCTTC.

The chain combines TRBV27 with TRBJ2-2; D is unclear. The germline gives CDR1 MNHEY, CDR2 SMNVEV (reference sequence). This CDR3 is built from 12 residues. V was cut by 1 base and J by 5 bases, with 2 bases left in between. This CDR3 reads CASSLYTGELFF. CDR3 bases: TGTGCCAGCAGTTTATATACCGGGGAGCTGTTTTTT.

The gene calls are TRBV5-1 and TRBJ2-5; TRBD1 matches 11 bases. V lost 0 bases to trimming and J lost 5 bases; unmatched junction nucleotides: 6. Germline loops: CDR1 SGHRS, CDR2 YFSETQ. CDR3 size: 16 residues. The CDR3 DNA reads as TGCGCCAGCAGCTTGGGCAGGACAGGGGGCCGGGAGACCCAGTACTTC. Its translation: CASSLGRTGGRETQYF.